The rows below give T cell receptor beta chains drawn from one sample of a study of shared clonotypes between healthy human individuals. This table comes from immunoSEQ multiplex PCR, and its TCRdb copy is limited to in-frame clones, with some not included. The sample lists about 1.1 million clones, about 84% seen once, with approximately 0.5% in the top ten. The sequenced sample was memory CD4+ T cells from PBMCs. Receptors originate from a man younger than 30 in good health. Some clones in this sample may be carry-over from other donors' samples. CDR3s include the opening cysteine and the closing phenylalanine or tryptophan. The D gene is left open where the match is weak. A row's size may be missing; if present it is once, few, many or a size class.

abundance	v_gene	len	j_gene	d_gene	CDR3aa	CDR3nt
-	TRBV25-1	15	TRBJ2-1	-	CASSEWRQSQNEQFF	TGTGCCAGCAGTGAATGGAGGCAGTCCCAAAATGAGCAGTTCTTC
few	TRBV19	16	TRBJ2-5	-	CASSARRTGPQETQYF	TGTGCCAGTAGCGCTAGGAGGACGGGGCCCCAAGAGACCCAGTACTTC
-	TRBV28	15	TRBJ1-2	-	CASTLGGGHSYGYTF	TGTGCCAGCACATTAGGGGGGGGGCACAGCTATGGCTACACCTTC
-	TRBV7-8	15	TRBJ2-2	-	CASSPGAANTGELFF	TGTGCCAGCAGCCCAGGGGCAGCGAACACCGGGGAGCTGTTTTTT
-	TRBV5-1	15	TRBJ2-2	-	CASSTGAGFTGELFF	TGCGCCAGCAGCACTGGGGCAGGATTCACCGGGGAGCTGTTTTTT
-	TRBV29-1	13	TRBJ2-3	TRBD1	CSAGQGNADTQYF	TGCAGCGCAGGACAGGGTAACGCAGATACGCAGTATTTT
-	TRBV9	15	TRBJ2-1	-	CASTVGGSSYNEQFF	TGTGCCAGCACCGTCGGCGGAAGCTCCTACAATGAGCAGTTCTTC
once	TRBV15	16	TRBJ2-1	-	CATSRDRSTGYNEQFF	TGTGCCACCAGCAGAGACCGGAGCACAGGGTACAATGAGCAGTTCTTC
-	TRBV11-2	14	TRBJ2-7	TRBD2	CASSQSWEGRRQYF	TGTGCCAGCAGCCAGTCATGGGAGGGCCGTCGGCAGTACTTC
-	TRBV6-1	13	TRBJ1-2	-	CASSERGNYGYTF	TGTGCCAGCAGTGAAAGGGGTAACTATGGCTACACCTTC
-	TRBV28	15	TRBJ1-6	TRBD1	CATSQGVGDNSPLHF	TGTGCCACCTCGCAGGGGGTCGGTGATAATTCACCCCTCCACTTT
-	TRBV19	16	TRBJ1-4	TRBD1	CASRIRDRGRSEKLFF	TGTGCCAGTAGAATTCGGGACAGGGGGCGAAGTGAAAAACTGTTTTTT
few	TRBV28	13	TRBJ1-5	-	CASSLGGLQPQHF	TGTGCCAGCAGTTTAGGGGGACTTCAGCCCCAGCATTTT
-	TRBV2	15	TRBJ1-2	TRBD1	CASSEEGTGFHGYTF	TGTGCCAGCAGTGAAGAAGGGACAGGGTTCCACGGCTACACCTTC
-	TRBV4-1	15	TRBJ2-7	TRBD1	CASSRAGTAPPEQYF	TGCGCCAGCAGCCGTGCCGGGACAGCCCCCCCAGAGCAGTACTTC
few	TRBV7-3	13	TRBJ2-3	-	CASSYLKRDTQYF	TGTGCCAGCAGCTACCTAAAGCGAGATACGCAGTATTTT
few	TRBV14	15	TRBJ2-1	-	CASSAYTSSYNEQFF	TGTGCCAGCAGCGCTTACACCTCCTCCTACAATGAGCAGTTCTTC
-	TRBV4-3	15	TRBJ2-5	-	CASSQGRVAEETQYF	TGCGCCAGCAGCCAGGGAAGGGTGGCGGAAGAGACCCAGTACTTC
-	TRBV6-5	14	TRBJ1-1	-	CASSYWGDSTEAFF	TGTGCCAGCAGTTACTGGGGGGACTCAACTGAAGCTTTCTTT
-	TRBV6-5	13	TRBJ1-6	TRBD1	CASSADRNSPLHF	TGTGCCAGCAGTGCGGACAGGAATTCACCCCTCCACTTT
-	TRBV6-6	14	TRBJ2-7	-	CASSYPGQTYEQYF	TGTGCCAGCAGTTACCCCGGACAGACCTACGAGCAGTACTTC
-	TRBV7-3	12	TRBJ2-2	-	CASSSPRGELFF	TGTGCCAGCAGCTCCCCCAGAGGGGAGCTGTTTTTT
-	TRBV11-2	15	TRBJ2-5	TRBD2	CASGGLAGGWETQYF	TGTGCCAGCGGGGGACTAGCGGGAGGATGGGAGACCCAGTACTTC
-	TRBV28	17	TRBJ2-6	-	CASTTTAAHDVRSVLTF	TGTGCCAGCACCACCACGGCAGCCCACGACGTTCGGAGCGTCCTGACTTTC
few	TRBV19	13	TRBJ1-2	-	CASSMGLGYGYTF	TGTGCCAGTAGTATGGGCCTCGGCTATGGCTACACCTTC
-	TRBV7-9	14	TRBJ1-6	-	CASSLELPPSPLHF	TGTGCCAGCAGCTTAGAACTCCCTCCATCACCCCTCCACTTT